This entry features one T cell receptor beta chain sequence. The data derive from a study of control samples from healthy donors and cancer patients. The CDR3 is 13 residues long. V lost 7 bases and J lost 5; bases outside the gene matches: 9. CDR1 DFQATT and CDR2 SNEGSKA come from the germline V gene (reference sequence). Clones were sequenced by immunoSEQ multiplex PCR, and TCRdb holds only the in-frame ones, with some missing. The sample has tens of thousands of clones, around four fifths seen once. This receptor was taken from a woman in her forties or fifties with lung cancer. The sample comprised PBMCs. The chain joins TRBV20-1 to TRBJ1-1, with 8 bases aligning to TRBD1. The DNA for the CDR3 is TGCAGTGGTCGTGAGGACAGGGAGACTGAAGCTTTCTTT. Translating gives CSGREDRETEAFF.